This T cell receptor (beta chain) was found in a study of naive and memory T cell subsets (dated by TCRdb to the late 2010s). Background on the whole study: The figure summarizing these samples reported ten or so blood donors, 7 tuberculin skin test biopsies and 3 saline control biopsies. PCR2 was typically a SYBR Green qPCR stopped at a set threshold; low-input samples could instead use end-point PCR (around 6 cycles).

The library was built by means of 5' RACE. The ligated cDNA was amplified by four rounds of PCR, in which nested alpha and beta constant region primers were used together with the SP2 primer. For the blood and skin samples, reverse transcription of TCR RNA was done with SuperScript IV along with alpha and beta constant region primers. An oligonucleotide carrying the Illumina SP2 primer and a UMI was ligated to the cDNA 3' end using T4 RNA ligase 1. The 12-nucleotide UMI consisted of two random hexamers with an eight-base spacer between the hexamers to prevent hairpin formation. From the second PCR onward, the TCR alpha and beta chain libraries were handled separately, and dual indexing was used for multiplexing. After pooling, the indexed libraries were analyzed by capillary electrophoresis and sequenced on either an Illumina MiSeq or NextSeq. PhiX DNA at about 4.5-7% was added to the libraries to raise base diversity and improve cluster recognition. As for the authors' bioinformatics: UMIs were extracted from read 2 by Demultiplexor and combined with the TCR sequence from read 1, and reads were split according to sample indices. Decombinator identified V and J genes and V-J junctions, assigning each TCR a five-part identifier including V and J deletions. Collapsinator used UMIs to correct sequencing errors and PCR amplification heterogeneity, producing a UMI-based abundance for each TCR. CDR3Translator turned identifiers into nucleotide sequence, translated that sequence into amino acids, and pulled out CDR3 regions based on terminal motifs. After normalization to the amount of input RNA, the error-corrected alpha and beta TCR counts from blood and from skin were compared. TCRdb cleaned the public reads at Q25 with fastp, built clones with MiXCR and kept in-frame beta chains. Under each unique CDR3 protein, matching rows form one entry showing the most common genes and DNA. The V and J calls were not made by the authors but by TCRdb's processing. Across this sample there are roughly 60,000 distinct CDR3 sequences, with around 7.7% seen only once. The biggest ten clones account for over 7.5% of the sample.

Remarks on this clonotype: Its binding antigen is unknown. It has no much larger one-base neighbor in the sample; base qualities were not kept.

The paper's findings and limits, for the study overall: The RNA-based method was acknowledged to be potentially sensitive to changes in TCR transcripts with T cell activation and differentiation.

V gives up 1 base and J gives up 4 bases, and the segment between their germline ends measures 16 bases. The CDR3 holds 16 amino acids from the cysteine to the phenylalanine. Only CDR3 DNA is held: 48 bases, read in frame from base 1. Per the germline V gene (reference sequence), DFQATT is the CDR1 and SNEGSKA is the CDR2. The study described a robust, sensitive protocol for amplifying, sequencing and analyzing TCRs, using 3' ligation of a UMI-containing oligonucleotide to TCR cDNA. For whole blood analysis, around 2.4 ml of peripheral blood was drawn from adult healthy volunteers into Tempus tubes, and RNA was extracted according to the manufacturer's instructions. Total RNA was treated with RQ1 DNase, without cell sorting, prior to reverse transcription, with an input of roughly 1 to 1000 ng being targeted. Skin biopsy and whole blood libraries were made to test pipeline robustness in samples where T cells form a minority population.

The receptor was derived from a male donor in good health. In this chain, TRBV20-1 is recombined with TRBJ2-2; the D gene may be TRBD1 or TRBD2, since each aligns over 6 bases. This receptor has the CDR3 CSARGARGRLTGELFF. The DNA reads as follows: TGCAGTGCTAGAGGAGCCCGGGGGCGCCTCACCGGGGAGCTGTTTTTT.